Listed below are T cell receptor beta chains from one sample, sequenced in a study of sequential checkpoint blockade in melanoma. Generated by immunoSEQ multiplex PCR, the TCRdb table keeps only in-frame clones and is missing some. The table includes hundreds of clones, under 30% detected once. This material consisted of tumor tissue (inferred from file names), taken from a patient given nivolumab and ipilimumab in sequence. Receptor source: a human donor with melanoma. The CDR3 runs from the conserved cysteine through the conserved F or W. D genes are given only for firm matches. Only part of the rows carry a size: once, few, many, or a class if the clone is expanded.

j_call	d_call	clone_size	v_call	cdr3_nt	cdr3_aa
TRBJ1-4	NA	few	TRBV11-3	TGTGCCAGCACCCAAATAGGAATTAATGAAAAACTGTTTTTT	CASTQIGINEKLFF
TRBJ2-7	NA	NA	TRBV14	TGTGCCAGCAGCCAAGGGGGGAACTACTACGAGCAGTACTTC	CASSQGGNYYEQYF
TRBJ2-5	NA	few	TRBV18	TGTGCCAGCGGGGGGCAACAAGAGACCCAGTACTTC	CASGGQQETQYF
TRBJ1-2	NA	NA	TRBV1	TGCGCCAGCAGCCCATACTGGACAGAGAACTATGGCTACACCTTC	CASSPYWTENYGYTF
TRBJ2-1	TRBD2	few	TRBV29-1	TGCAGCGCGTGGACTAGCGGCAATGAGCAGTTCTTC	CSAWTSGNEQFF
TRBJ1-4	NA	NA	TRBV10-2	TGCGCCAGCAGTGAGTGGGGGGCGCATACTAATGAAAAACTGTTTTTT	CASSEWGAHTNEKLFF
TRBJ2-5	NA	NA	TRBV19	TGTGCCAGTAGTATAAGACCCCGGGGGGCCGGTAGCCAAGAGACCCAGTACTTC	CASSIRPRGAGSQETQYF
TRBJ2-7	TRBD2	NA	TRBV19	TGTGCCAGTATCGGGGGGGCCACCTCCTACGAGCAGTACTTC	CASIGGATSYEQYF
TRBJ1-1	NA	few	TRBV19	TGTGCCAGTCTCGACCAGGGGTATAGCACTGAAGCTTTCTTT	CASLDQGYSTEAFF
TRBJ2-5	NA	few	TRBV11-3	TGTGCCAGCAGCGAACCGGGTCGGCAAGAGACCCAGTACTTC	CASSEPGRQETQYF
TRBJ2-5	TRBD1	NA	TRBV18	TGTGCCAGCTCACCACCGATATCCCAGGGGGCTGGGGAGACCCAGTACTTC	CASSPPISQGAGETQYF
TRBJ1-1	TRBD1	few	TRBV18	TGTGCCAGCTCACCGACAGGGTCGAACACTGAAGCTTTCTTT	CASSPTGSNTEAFF
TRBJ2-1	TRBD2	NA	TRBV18	TGTGCCAGCTCACCACGAAGGAATAGCGGGGGCAGGAATAATGAGCAGTTCTTC	CASSPRRNSGGRNNEQFF
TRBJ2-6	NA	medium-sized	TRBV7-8	TGTGCCATCCGGCTGGTTGGGGCCAACGTCCTGACTTTC	CAIRLVGANVLTF
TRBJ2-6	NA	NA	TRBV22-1	TGTCCTGGGAGAGATATCGGCGAACAAAGTCGGGCCAACGTCCTGACTTTC	CPGRDIGEQSRANVLTF
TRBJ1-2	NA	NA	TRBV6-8	TGTGCCATCAGTGACTCTAACTATGGCTACACCTTC	CAISDSNYGYTF
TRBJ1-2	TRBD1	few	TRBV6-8	TGTGCCAGCAATCTGGCAGGGGGCAATGGCTACACCTTC	CASNLAGGNGYTF
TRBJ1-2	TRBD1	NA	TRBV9	TGTGCCAGCAGCGTCGGACAGGACTTCTATGGCTACACCTTC	CASSVGQDFYGYTF
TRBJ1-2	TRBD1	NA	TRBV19	TGTGCCGGGAGAAGACAGGGCTTCTATGGCTACACCTTC	CAGRRQGFYGYTF
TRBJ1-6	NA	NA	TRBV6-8	TGTGCCACCGACACAGGGAATTCACCCCTCCACTTT	CATDTGNSPLHF
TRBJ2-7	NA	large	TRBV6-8	TGTGCCAGCAGTGGGATGGGGCCCAAGCAGTACTTC	CASSGMGPKQYF
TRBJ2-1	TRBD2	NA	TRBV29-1	TGCAGCGTTCAGACTAGCGGGTTTTACGATGAGCAGTTCTTC	CSVQTSGFYDEQFF
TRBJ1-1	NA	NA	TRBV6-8	TGTGCCAGCAGTTACTCCTTCCTGGGGGCTGAAGCTTTCTTT	CASSYSFLGAEAFF
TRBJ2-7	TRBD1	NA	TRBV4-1	TGCGCCAGCAGCCAGTATTCCGGGACAGGCAACGAGCAGTACTTC	CASSQYSGTGNEQYF
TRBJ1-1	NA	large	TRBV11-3	TGTGCCAGCAGCCTGAACCAGGGGAACACTGAAGCTTTCTTT	CASSLNQGNTEAFF
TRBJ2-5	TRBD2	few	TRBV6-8	TGTGCCAGCAGTTACGGGGGGGGAGAGACCCAGTACTTC	CASSYGGGETQYF
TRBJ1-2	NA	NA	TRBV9	TGTGCCAGCTCAGGGGTGAACTATGGCTACACCTTC	CASSGVNYGYTF
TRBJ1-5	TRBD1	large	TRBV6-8	TGTGCCAGCACCTCCCGGGACAGGATCAATCAGCCCCAGCATTTT	CASTSRDRINQPQHF
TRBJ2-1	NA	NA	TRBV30	TGTGCCGGCTCCCAGGGGAACTCCTACAATGAGCAGTTCTTC	CAGSQGNSYNEQFF
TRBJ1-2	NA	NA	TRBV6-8	TGTGCCAGTGGACCCCTCTCGGGGGGAGGCTACACCTTC	CASGPLSGGGYTF